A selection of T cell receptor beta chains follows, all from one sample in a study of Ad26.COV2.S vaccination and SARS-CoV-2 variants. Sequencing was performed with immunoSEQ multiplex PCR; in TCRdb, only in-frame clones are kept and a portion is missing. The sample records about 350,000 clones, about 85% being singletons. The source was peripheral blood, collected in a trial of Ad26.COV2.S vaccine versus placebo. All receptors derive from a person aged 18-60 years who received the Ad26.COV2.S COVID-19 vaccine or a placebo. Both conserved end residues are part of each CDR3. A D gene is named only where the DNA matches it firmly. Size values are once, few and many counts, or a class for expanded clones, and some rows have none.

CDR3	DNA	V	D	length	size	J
CASSFPGRRETQYF	TGTGCCAGCAGCTTCCCCGGGCGGCGGGAGACCCAGTACTTC	TRBV7-9	-	14	-	TRBJ2-5
CATRDRANSPLHF	TGTGCCACACGGGACAGGGCTAATTCACCCCTCCACTTT	TRBV2	TRBD1	13	-	TRBJ1-6
CASSLAAVDTQYF	TGCGCCAGCAGCTTGGCGGCAGTGGATACGCAGTATTTT	TRBV5-1	-	13	-	TRBJ2-3
CASSKNVGGETQYF	TGTGCCAGCAGCAAAAACGTGGGTGGAGAGACCCAGTACTTC	TRBV7-9	-	14	-	TRBJ2-5
CASGTTGVEQYF	TGTGCCAGCGGGACTACAGGGGTCGAGCAGTACTTC	TRBV27	-	12	-	TRBJ2-7
CAIRNRGPTSYEQYF	TGTGCCATCAGGAACAGGGGGCCCACCTCCTACGAGCAGTACTTC	TRBV10-3	TRBD1	15	-	TRBJ2-7
CASSVTGTFYEQYF	TGTGCCAGCAGCGTGACAGGGACCTTCTACGAGCAGTACTTC	TRBV9	TRBD1	14	-	TRBJ2-7
CASSPKDGNTGELFF	TGTGCCAGCAGCCCCAAGGACGGGAACACCGGGGAGCTGTTTTTT	TRBV3-1/TRBV3-2	-	15	few	TRBJ2-2
CASSWGQGNTEAFF	TGTGCCAGCAGCTGGGGACAGGGGAACACTGAAGCTTTCTTT	TRBV7-2	TRBD1	14	few	TRBJ1-1
CASSENRRGYTF	TGCGCCAGCAGTGAAAACAGACGTGGCTACACCTTC	TRBV10-2	-	12	-	TRBJ1-2
CASSYSWANTEAFF	TGTGCCAGCAGTTACTCTTGGGCAAACACTGAAGCTTTCTTT	TRBV6-2/TRBV6-3	-	14	-	TRBJ1-1
CSVATPYRLAPYNEQFF	TGCAGCGTTGCCACTCCTTACAGACTAGCTCCCTACAATGAGCAGTTCTTC	TRBV29-1	TRBD2	17	-	TRBJ2-1
CASSGDSVISGNTIYF	TGTGCCAGCTCAGGGGACAGCGTTATCTCTGGAAACACCATATATTTT	TRBV18	TRBD1	16	-	TRBJ1-3
CASSLRRESSYEQYF	TGTGCCAGCAGCTTAAGGAGGGAGAGCTCCTACGAGCAGTACTTC	TRBV5-5	-	15	-	TRBJ2-7
CASSDHKTGINTEAFF	TGTGCCAGCAGTGACCACAAGACAGGGATCAACACTGAAGCTTTCTTT	TRBV25-1	TRBD1	16	once	TRBJ1-1
CAISEPTTGELFF	TGTGCCATCAGTGAGCCCACCACCGGGGAGCTGTTTTTT	TRBV10-3	-	13	-	TRBJ2-2
CASSLGTQYNEQFF	TGTGCCAGCAGCTTAGGGACTCAATACAATGAGCAGTTCTTC	TRBV7-9	-	14	-	TRBJ2-1
CASSYLQGPYEQYF	TGCGCCAGCAGCTACTTACAGGGTCCGTACGAGCAGTACTTC	TRBV4-1	-	14	-	TRBJ2-7
CASSKTLQETQYF	TGTGCCAGCAGCAAAACATTACAAGAGACCCAGTACTTC	TRBV14	-	13	few	TRBJ2-5
CASSADRESSSEDTGELFF	TGTGCCAGCAGTGCGGACAGGGAGTCTTCAAGCGAGGACACCGGGGAGCTGTTTTTT	TRBV6-1	TRBD1	19	once	TRBJ2-2
CASRLQGASYNEQFF	TGTGCCAGCAGGTTACAGGGGGCCTCCTACAATGAGCAGTTCTTC	TRBV28	TRBD1	15	few	TRBJ2-1
CASSPSGPLYEQYF	TGTGCCAGCTCACCATCTGGACCGCTCTACGAGCAGTACTTC	TRBV18	-	14	-	TRBJ2-7
CSVAGQGKVYEQYF	TGCAGCGTTGCAGGACAGGGTAAAGTCTACGAGCAGTACTTC	TRBV29-1	TRBD1	14	-	TRBJ2-7
CASSLSPFGGEEETQYF	TGTGCCAGCAGCTTAAGTCCTTTTGGGGGCGAGGAAGAGACCCAGTACTTC	TRBV5-6	-	17	-	TRBJ2-5
CSVAELDKGIYGYTF	TGCAGCGTTGCGGAGTTGGACAAGGGCATCTATGGCTACACCTTC	TRBV29-1	-	15	-	TRBJ1-2
CASSYGPGSSTSMKFF	TGTGCCAGCAGTTACGGGCCCGGGAGCTCTACTTCCATGAAGTTCTTC	TRBV6-5	-	16	-	TRBJ2-1
CASGQTMYEQYF	TGTGCCAGCGGACAAACGATGTACGAGCAGTACTTC	TRBV12-3/TRBV12-4	-	12	-	TRBJ2-7
CASSLDRGDTQYF	TGTGCCAGCAGTTTGGACAGGGGGGATACGCAGTATTTT	TRBV6-5	TRBD1	13	once	TRBJ2-3
CASSPGLPYGYTF	TGCGCCAGCAGCCCCGGTCTGCCCTATGGCTACACCTTC	TRBV4-1	-	13	-	TRBJ1-2
CASSEGRLTHTWGAGGANVLTF	TGTGCCAGCAGCGAGGGGCGCCTTACCCACACGTGGGGGGCTGGAGGGGCCAACGTCCTGACTTTC	TRBV27	-	22	-	TRBJ2-6
CASSYTQGKQQPQHF	TGTGCCAGCAGTTACACCCAGGGAAAACAACAGCCCCAGCATTTT	TRBV6-2/TRBV6-3	-	15	-	TRBJ1-5
CASSLESQGAGGELFF	TGTGCCAGCAGCTTAGAATCACAGGGGGCAGGCGGGGAGCTGTTTTTT	TRBV7-2	TRBD1	16	-	TRBJ2-2
CASRTGQSSNQPQHF	TGTGCCAGCAGGACCGGACAGAGTAGCAATCAGCCCCAGCATTTT	TRBV6-5	-	15	-	TRBJ1-5
CASSLAREFEAFF	TGTGCCAGCAGCTTAGCGAGGGAGTTTGAAGCTTTCTTT	TRBV7-9	-	13	-	TRBJ1-1
CASRGTVDNLRGYTF	TGTGCCAGCAGGGGGACAGTTGACAACCTACGGGGCTACACCTTC	TRBV6-6	TRBD1	15	-	TRBJ1-2
CASSSGLAATQYF	TGCGCCAGCAGCTCCGGACTAGCGGCGACCCAGTACTTC	TRBV10-2	TRBD2	13	-	TRBJ2-5
CASSQAARGTTGELFF	TGCGCCAGCAGCCAAGCCGCCAGGGGGACGACCGGGGAGCTGTTTTTT	TRBV4-3	TRBD1	16	-	TRBJ2-2
CASSQSPYEQYF	TGTGCCAGCAGTCAATCCCCCTACGAGCAGTACTTC	TRBV28	-	12	-	TRBJ2-7
CSASVTSGGNEQFF	TGCAGTGCTAGTGTTACCAGCGGGGGGAATGAGCAGTTCTTC	TRBV20-1	TRBD2	14	-	TRBJ2-1
CASSQVERTGELFF	TGTGCCAGCAGCCAAGTGGAACGGACAGGGGAACTGTTTTTT	TRBV14	TRBD1	14	-	TRBJ1-4
CASSFGTGRNAQYF	TGTGCCAGCAGTTTTGGGACAGGGAGGAATGCCCAGTACTTC	TRBV28	TRBD1	14	-	TRBJ2-5
CASSLVPEQSSYNEQFF	TGCGCCAGCAGCTTGGTCCCGGAACAGAGCTCCTACAATGAGCAGTTCTTC	TRBV5-1	-	17	-	TRBJ2-1
CASSLARANEKLFF	TGCGCCAGCAGCTTGGCCAGGGCAAATGAAAAACTGTTTTTT	TRBV5-1	-	14	-	TRBJ1-4
CASSVGRKNYGYTF	TGTGCCAGCAGCGTAGGAAGGAAAAACTATGGCTACACCTTC	TRBV9	-	14	-	TRBJ1-2
CAMKRLADSDTQYF	TGTGCCATGAAACGACTAGCGGATTCAGATACGCAGTATTTT	TRBV10-3	TRBD2	14	-	TRBJ2-3
CASSLGTSGYNEQFF	TGTGCCAGCAGTCTTGGGACTAGCGGCTACAATGAGCAGTTCTTC	TRBV27	TRBD2	15	-	TRBJ2-1
CASSRTGGTSGRYNEQFF	TGCGCCAGCAGCCGGACAGGGGGAACTAGCGGGAGATACAATGAGCAGTTCTTC	TRBV4-3	-	18	-	TRBJ2-1
CASSEGTSGYTGELFF	TGTGCCAGCAGCGAGGGGACTAGCGGGTACACCGGGGAGCTGTTTTTT	TRBV9	TRBD2	16	-	TRBJ2-2
CASSLRTGPTGELFF	TGTGCCAGCAGCCTACGGACAGGACCGACCGGGGAGCTGTTTTTT	TRBV11-3	TRBD1	15	-	TRBJ2-2